This passage covers 21 T cell receptor beta chains from one sample sequenced in a study of response to subunit inactivated influenza vaccine. TCRdb re-analysed the RT-PCR reads in MiXCR, keeping a single row per CDR3 protein. The table shows about 530,000 distinct CDR3 sequences, with about 11% occurring only once. The source material was PBMCs from blood, sampled on the day of vaccination. The receptor source for this set is a man aged 50-60 years who received an inactivated influenza vaccine.

This clonotype was observed a handful of times. The chain is built from TRBV14 and TRBJ1-1, with a possible D match to TRBD1 (5 bases). The CDR3 is 12 residues long. Germline loops: CDR1 SGHDN, CDR2 FVKESK. The CDR3 here is CAGGGSGTEAFF. In nucleotides, the CDR3 is TGTGCGGGGGGAGGGAGCGGCACTGAAGCTTTCTTT.

This clonotype has only a few counts. The chain couples TRBV12-3 or TRBV12-4 to TRBJ2-6, with D possibly TRBD1 on 6 matching bases. V was cut by 3 bases and J by 4 bases, with 13 bases left in between. The length of the CDR3 is 16 residues. The CDR3 nucleotides are TGTGCCAGCAGTTTGGGGGCATTGTGGGGGGCCAACGTCCTGACTTTC. Its translation is CASSLGALWGANVLTF.

The sample holds a few counts of this clonotype. The genes are TRBV5-1 and TRBJ2-2; D gene uncertain. Germline values: CDR1 SGHRS, CDR2 YFSETQ. Deletions cut 5 bases from V and 3 bases from J, with 8 bases between. This CDR3 contains 13 residues. This CDR3 reads CASRVADTGELFF. CDR3 nucleotide sequence: TGCGCCAGCAGGGTGGCGGACACCGGGGAGCTGTTTTTT.

This clonotype was recorded a few times. The chain links TRBV2 to TRBJ1-4; TRBD1 aligns across 8 bases. The germline V gene has CDR1 SNHLY and CDR2 FYNNEI. With V trimmed by 6 bases and J by 2 bases, 8 bases remained unmatched. CDR3 length: 16 residues. The CDR3 reads CASRRGQAATNEKLFF. CDR3 nucleotide sequence: TGTGCCAGCAGACGGGGACAGGCGGCGACTAATGAAAAACTGTTTTTT.

CDR3 sequence reads: CASSGIRGLAGTGELFF. For the CDR3, the DNA is TGCGCCAGCAGCGGCATACGGGGACTAGCGGGCACCGGGGAGCTGTTTTTT. This chain joins TRBV4-1 and TRBJ2-2, with TRBD2 identical over 12 bases. The CDR3 sequence is 17 residues long. V trimming: 5 bases; J trimming: 4 bases; junction bases outside the gene matches: 8. Germline values: CDR1 MGHRA, CDR2 YSYEKL.

The chain couples TRBV12-3 or TRBV12-4 to TRBJ1-5, with D tentatively TRBD1 (6 bases). This CDR3 contains 15 residues. V lost 10 bases, J lost 0 bases, and 16 bases lay in between. Here the CDR3 reads CATAEGGFSNQPQHF. CDR3 DNA: TGTGCCACCGCTGAAGGGGGATTTAGCAATCAGCCCCAGCATTTT.

This chain links TRBV5-1 with TRBJ2-3, with D possibly TRBD2 on 7 matching bases. The CDR3 covers 17 residues. Germline-derived CDR1 and CDR2 are SGHRS and YFSETQ. Trimming pared 0 bases from V and 2 bases from J, leaving 16 bases between. The DNA of the CDR3 is TGCGCCAGCAGCTTGGGTACGTGGGGGGGGCCCACAGATACGCAGTATTTT. Protein sequence: CASSLGTWGGPTDTQYF.

This chain connects TRBV12-3 or TRBV12-4 to TRBJ2-3; either TRBD1 or TRBD2 may fit D (5 bases each). The CDR3 sequence is 12 residues long. Trimming cost V 10 bases and J 12 bases, with 20 bases left between them. The CDR3 reads CATKSRDGLQYF. CDR3 DNA sequence: TGTGCCACTAAAAGTCGGGACGGACTTCAGTATTTT.

The V call is TRBV12-3 or TRBV12-4, the J call TRBJ2-2; 10 bases align to TRBD2. CDR3 length: 19 amino acids. Unmatched junction bases numbered 12, after V lost 5 bases and J lost 0 bases. The CDR3 protein is CASSPADITSGANTGELFF. CDR3 bases: TGTGCCAGCAGTCCGGCCGATATTACTAGCGGGGCGAACACCGGGGAGCTGTTTTTT.

This clonotype was seen a handful of times. This rearrangement joins TRBV18 to TRBJ2-2; TRBD2 is a possible D gene (7 bases). Germline CDR1 is KGHSH and CDR2 is LQKENI. V lost 6 bases and J lost 2, with 22 bases in between. CDR3 length equals 18 residues. The CDR3 protein is CASSPSRGAYKNTGELFF. CDR3 sequence (DNA): TGTGCCAGCTCCCCGAGCCGGGGGGCCTACAAAAACACCGGGGAGCTGTTTTTT.

The chain is built from TRBV6-5 and TRBJ2-3, with 7 bases lining up with TRBD2. The CDR3 has 16 residues. V was clipped by 2 bases and J by 4 bases; unmatched bases: 9. CDR1 and CDR2 from the germline V gene are MNHEY and SVGAGI. In DNA form, the CDR3 reads TGTGCCAGCAGTTACGGCCTCCCGACTAGCCCAGATACGCAGTATTTT. Residues: CASSYGLPTSPDTQYF.

This clonotype has only a few counts. The chain joins TRBV5-1 to TRBJ2-3; D is uncertain. V gave up 4 bases and J gave up 4 bases, with 16 bases separating them. The CDR3 extends over 15 amino acids. From germline, CDR1 is SGHRS and CDR2 YFSETQ. The CDR3 sequence is CASSPTPGAADTQYF. In DNA form, the CDR3 reads TGCGCCAGCAGCCCCACCCCCGGCGCGGCAGATACGCAGTATTTT.

The chain uses TRBV7-6 and TRBJ2-1, with D maybe TRBD2 (6 bases). The V gene's germline CDR1 is SGHVS and CDR2 FNYEAQ. V lost 1 base to trimming and J lost 10 bases, with 14 bases between them. This CDR3 region has 14 residues. The CDR3, as DNA: TGTGCCAGCAGCTTAGGGCGGGGTGGTGTGGAGCAGTTCTTC. Translation gives CASSLGRGGVEQFF.

This clonotype was found a few times. One end of the junction varies from germline; a read error may be responsible. The gene calls are TRBV6-5 and TRBJ1-2; 8 positions agree with TRBD1. The CDR3 runs to 14 residues. CDR1 and CDR2 (germline): MNHEY, SVGAGI. This CDR3 is CASSDSGGNYGYTF. DNA of the CDR3: TGTGCCAGCAGTGACTCAGGGGGCAACTATGGCTACACCTTC.

This clonotype occurred a few times. The gene calls are TRBV3-1 and TRBJ2-7; D gene unclear. V was shortened by 1 base and J by 5 bases, with 6 bases between the two germline ends. Germline CDR1 LGHDT, CDR2 YNNKEL (reference sequence). The CDR3 is made up of 12 amino acids. This chain's CDR3 is CASSQVSDEQYF. CDR3 in DNA: TGTGCCAGCAGCCAAGTTTCGGACGAGCAGTACTTC.

The V and J genes are TRBV2 and TRBJ2-1; D not resolved. Trimming shortened V by 0 bases and J by 15 bases, and 15 bases separated the two germline ends. The CDR3 is 13 residues long. CDR1 is SNHLY and CDR2 is FYNNEI in the germline V gene. CDR3 sequence: CASSEASAVYSFF. The CDR3 nucleotides read TGTGCCAGCAGTGAAGCAAGCGCAGTCTATTCGTTCTTC.

This sequence joins TRBV7-9 and TRBJ2-3; 7 nucleotides agree with TRBD1. The V and J ends lost 6 bases and 0 bases, in that order; junction bases with no gene match: 6. The CDR3 spans 15 residues. CDR1 is SEHNR, CDR2 FQNEAQ, per germline (reference sequence). CDR3 bases: TGTGCCAGCAGTCAGGGGGAGTCTAGCACAGATACGCAGTATTTT. Its protein is CASSQGESSTDTQYF.

This clonotype was recorded many times. V is TRBV7-9 and J is TRBJ2-3; D might be TRBD2 (6 bases). The germline V gene has CDR1 SEHNR and CDR2 FQNEAQ (reference sequence). V gave up 5 bases and J gave up 4 bases, with 10 bases separating them. There are 13 residues in the CDR3. The CDR3 protein is CASSPLAADTQYF. The CDR3 DNA sequence: TGTGCCAGCAGCCCACTAGCCGCAGATACGCAGTATTTT. The variable domain in full, completed from reference TRBV7-9 and TRBJ2-3, reads DTGVSQNPRHKITKRGQNVTFRCDPISEHNRLYWYRQTLGQGPEFLTYFQNEAQLEKSRLLSDRFSAERPKGSFSTLEIQRTEQGDSAMYLCASSPLAADTQYFGPGTRLTVL.

This sequence joins TRBV5-1 and TRBJ2-1; no definite D call. Germline assignment: CDR1 SGHRS and CDR2 YFSETQ. Deletions cut 2 bases from V and 0 bases from J, with 15 bases between. This CDR3 has 17 amino acids. DNA of the CDR3: TGCGCCAGCAGCTTAATACCAAGGGTAAGCTCCTACAATGAGCAGTTCTTC. Translation gives CASSLIPRVSSYNEQFF.

The V call is TRBV2, the J call TRBJ2-3, with D possibly matching TRBD2 (5 bases). Germline V lookup: CDR1 SNHLY, CDR2 FYNNEI. The V end lost 2 bases, the J end lost 4 bases, and 16 bases lay between the germline ends. The CDR3 is made up of 16 amino acids. CDR3 bases: TGTGCCAGCAGTGAAAAACCCGGGTTGAGGGCAGATACGCAGTATTTT. Translated: CASSEKPGLRADTQYF.

This clonotype showed up just a few times. The J gene is TRBJ2-3, the V gene TRBV7-9; 8 bases align to TRBD2. The CDR3 length is 17 residues. The germline gives CDR1 SEHNR, CDR2 FQNEAQ (reference sequence). The junction had 5 bases not matched to a gene; V was cut back by 0 bases and J by 0 bases. The DNA of the CDR3 is TGTGCCAGCAGCTTAGCGCGAACTAGCGGCAGCACAGATACGCAGTATTTT. Translating gives CASSLARTSGSTDTQYF.